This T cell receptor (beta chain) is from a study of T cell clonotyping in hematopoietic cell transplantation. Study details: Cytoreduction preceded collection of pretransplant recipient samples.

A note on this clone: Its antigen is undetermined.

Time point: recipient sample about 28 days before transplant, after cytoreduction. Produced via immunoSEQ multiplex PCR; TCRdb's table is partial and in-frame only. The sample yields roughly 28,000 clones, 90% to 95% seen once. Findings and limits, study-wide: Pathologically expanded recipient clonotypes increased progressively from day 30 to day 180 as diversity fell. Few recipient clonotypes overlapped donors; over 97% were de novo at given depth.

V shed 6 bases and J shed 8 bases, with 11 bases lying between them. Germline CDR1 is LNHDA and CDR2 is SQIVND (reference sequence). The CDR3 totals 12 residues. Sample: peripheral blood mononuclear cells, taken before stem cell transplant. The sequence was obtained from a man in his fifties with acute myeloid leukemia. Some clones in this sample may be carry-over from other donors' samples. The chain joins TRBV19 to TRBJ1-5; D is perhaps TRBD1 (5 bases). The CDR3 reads CASSWLGEPQHF. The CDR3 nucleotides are TGTGCCAGTAGCTGGTTGGGGGAGCCCCAGCATTTT.